Following are 9 T cell receptor beta chains from one sample sequenced in a study of T cells in Graves' hyperthyroidism and ophthalmopathy (dated by TCRdb to between 2018 and 2021). Libraries were prepared through multiplex PCR. The run used an Illumina HiSeq 2000. Amplification of TCR beta CDR3 regions was carried out from RNA transcripts. For the first round of RT-PCR on the TCR CDR3, the HTBI primer set was used together with the Qiagen OneStep RT-PCR kit. TCRdb ran its own pipeline on the public reads, namely fastp trimming at Q25 and MiXCR clone calling, and kept in-frame beta chains. Rows merge per CDR3 protein into single entries with the most common DNA and genes. The sample records about 400,000 distinct CDR3 sequences, around 15% of which are singletons. Clones ranked in the top ten supply roughly 4.8% of the sample. Sequencing used blood. The origin of the receptors is a woman aged 18-30 years with Graves' hyperthyroidism.

In this sample, this clonotype turned up a few times. V gene TRBV12-5 combines with J gene TRBJ2-2; D remains unclear. The CDR3 is 12 amino acids. Trimming took 6 bases from V and 1 from J, leaving 3 bases between them. The V gene's germline CDR1 is LGHNT and CDR2 FRNRAP. CDR3 DNA sequence: TGTGCTAGTGGGATGAACACCGGGGAGCTGTTTTTT. Translation: CASGMNTGELFF.

There are many counts of this clonotype. The V call is TRBV20-1, the J call TRBJ2-1; TRBD2 matches at 9 bases. The J segment lost 10 bases and the V segment lost 3 bases, leaving 10 bases of the junction unmatched. Germline values: CDR1 DFQATT, CDR2 SNEGSKA (reference sequence). CDR3 length equals 14 residues. The CDR3 DNA is TGCAGTGCTAGGGGGATAGCGGGAGACCTAGAGCAGTTCTTC. Protein product: CSARGIAGDLEQFF.

This clonotype was picked up many times. The chain carries TRBV11-1 and TRBJ2-1; 7 bases agree with TRBD2. The CDR3 covers 15 residues. V lost 6 bases, J lost 0 bases, and 5 bases stayed unmatched. CDR1 is SGHAT, CDR2 FQDESV, per germline (reference sequence). CDR3 amino acids: CASRPSGVSYNEQFF. The CDR3 bases are TGTGCCAGCAGGCCCAGCGGGGTCTCCTACAATGAGCAGTTCTTC.

Comment on this clonotype: At one end the junction does not follow the germline gene, possibly because of a read error. V is TRBV5-1 and J is TRBJ2-7; 12 bases map to TRBD1. The CDR3 extends over 15 amino acids. CDR1 and CDR2 (germline): SGHRS, YFSETQ. The CDR3 nucleotides are TGTGCCAGCAGCTTGGCAGGGACAGGGGGCAACGAGCAGTACTTC. It codes for CASSLAGTGGNEQYF.

The table lists this clonotype with a few counts. The chain combines TRBV6-1 with TRBJ1-2; tentative D call: TRBD1 (6 bases). This CDR3 region has 13 residues. V was pared by 6 bases and J by 0 bases, with 8 bases between. Per the germline V gene, CDR1 is MNHNS and CDR2 is SASEGT. The CDR3 DNA is TGTGCCAGCAGGGACAGCTCTAACTATGGCTACACCTTC. Encoded protein: CASRDSSNYGYTF.

This clonotype came up a few times. The CDR3 here is CASMMESKQPQHF. CDR3 bases: TGTGCCAGTATGATGGAGAGTAAACAGCCCCAGCATTTT. The chain recombines TRBV19 with TRBJ1-5; D gene unclear. The V end was cut by 7 bases, the J end by 7 bases, with 14 bases between. Germline V gene lookup returns CDR1 LNHDA and CDR2 SQIVND (reference sequence). CDR3 size: 13 residues.

This clonotype was picked up many times. The chain joins TRBV2 to TRBJ1-4, with a possible D match to TRBD1 (5 bases). The germline V gene encodes CDR1 SNHLY and CDR2 FYNNEI. With 5 bases removed from V and 8 bases from J, the gap between germline ends came to 9 bases. CDR3 length equals 12 residues. CDR3 sequence reads: CASSRDQEKLFF. CDR3 nucleotide sequence: TGTGCCAGCAGTCGGGACCAGGAAAAACTGTTTTTT.

A remark on this clonotype: Germline and junction disagree at one end, which may indicate a read error. V usage is TRBV19 and J usage is TRBJ2-3; possibly TRBD1 or TRBD2 for D (5 bases each). The CDR3 extends over 14 amino acids. Germline V lookup: CDR1 LNHDA, CDR2 SQIVND (reference sequence). CDR3: CASSIGGSTGTQYF. CDR3 DNA: TGTGCCAGTAGTATAGGGGGGAGCACAGGTACGCAGTATTTT.

The J gene is TRBJ1-5, the V gene TRBV6-1, with D possibly matching TRBD1 (6 bases). The germline V gene has CDR1 MNHNS and CDR2 SASEGT. This CDR3 region has 14 residues. Trimming removed 7 bases at V and 2 bases at J, with 12 bases between. The CDR3 nucleotides read TGTGCCAGCAATCAGGGGCGAGGCAATCAGCCCCAGCATTTT. Translating gives CASNQGRGNQPQHF.